This T cell receptor (beta chain) was obtained from a study of blood T cell repertoires in COVID-19. There are 17 residues in the CDR3. With 5 bases removed from V and 2 bases from J, the gap between germline ends came to 18 bases. Germline V gene lookup returns CDR1 SGHTA and CDR2 FQGNSA. This clone occurred a few times. Data came from immunoSEQ multiplex PCR; TCRdb stores just in-frame clones and leaves some out. The sample carries about 240,000 clones, around 83% recorded once. The sequence came from a woman older than 75 with acute or convalescent COVID-19. The sequenced sample was peripheral blood. J is TRBJ2-2 and V is TRBV7-2; D not resolved. CDR3 DNA: TGTGCCAGCAGCGCCCAGGTGGTGGCAGTTAACACCGGGGAGCTGTTTTTT. Its translation is CASSAQVVAVNTGELFF. Combining the CDR3 with reference TRBV7-2 and TRBJ2-2 gives the whole variable domain GAGVSQSPSNKVTEKGKDVELRCDPISGHTALYWYRQSLGQGLEFLIYFQGNSAPDKSGLPSDRFSAERTGGSVSTLTIQRTQQEDSAVYLCASSAQVVAVNTGELFFGEGSRLTVL.